The following is a T cell receptor beta chain sequence with its context. Its antigen is unidentified. The data originate from a study of T cells after yellow fever vaccination. General study points: There was a possibility that FACS-sorted repertoires contained abundant clonotypes contaminating from the bulk population. Booster sampling recovered most clones from primary vaccination (96% CD4, 80% to 90% CD8).

Trimming removed 5 bases from V and 5 bases from J; junction bases left unmatched: 11. CDR1 is SQVTM, CDR2 ANQGSEA, per germline. This CDR3 is 15 amino acids long. A universal primer site and UMIs were added as TCR cDNA was made by 5'RACE template switching. TCRdb re-derived calls from the 5' RACE reads in MiXCR, one entry per CDR3 protein. The data show approximately 550,000 distinct CDR3 sequences, approximately 21% seen once. The sample in question was PBMCs, obtained 15 days after the yellow fever booster vaccination. This sequence originates from a man younger than 45 who received the YFV17D yellow fever vaccine. The rearrangement uses TRBV29-1 and TRBJ2-2, with TRBD1 identical over 7 bases. In DNA form, the CDR3 reads TGCAGCGTTAAAGCCGGGACAGACTTTACCGGGGAGCTGTTTTTT. Translating it yields CSVKAGTDFTGELFF.